The 27 T cell receptor beta chains listed next were all sequenced from one sample in a study of shared clonotypes between healthy human individuals. Clones were read by immunoSEQ multiplex PCR, and TCRdb kept only the in-frame ones, dropping some. The sample consists of around 980,000 clones, around 78% of them appearing once. The specimen was memory CD4+ T cells from PBMCs. Stated subset: CD45RA-negative fraction. The receptors originated from a man between 18 and 35 years old in good health. Some clones in this sample may be carry-over from other donors' samples.

The V call is TRBV6-5, the J call TRBJ1-1; D is unclear. The germline CDR1 and CDR2 sequences are MNHEY and SVGAGI. Trimming cost V 6 bases and J 10 bases, with 12 bases left between them. This CDR3 spans 11 amino acids. CDR3: CASSQGLVAFF. CDR3 in DNA: TGTGCCAGCAGCCAAGGGTTGGTAGCTTTCTTT.

The rearrangement links TRBV18 to TRBJ2-7; unclear D gene. V was shortened by 0 bases and J by 0 bases, with 15 bases between the two germline ends. CDR3 length: 17 amino acids. In germline, CDR1 is KGHSH, CDR2 LQKENI. CDR3 nucleotides: TGTGCCAGCTCACCACCGGCCAACCGTGGGTCCTCCTACGAGCAGTACTTC. It yields the protein CASSPPANRGSSYEQYF.

This clone occurred a few times. The gene calls are TRBV7-9 and TRBJ1-2; no definite D call. Trimming removed 2 bases from V and 5 bases from J, with 6 bases in between. The CDR3 extends over 12 amino acids. The germline V gene encodes CDR1 SEHNR and CDR2 FQNEAQ (reference sequence). In DNA form, the CDR3 reads TGTGCCAGCAGCTTACGACCATATGGCTACACCTTC. Its protein product is CASSLRPYGYTF.

J is TRBJ2-5 and V is TRBV4-2; 9 bases are a match to TRBD2. The CDR3 totals 15 residues. Germline lookup yields CDR1 LGHNA and CDR2 YNFKEQ. Unmatched junction bases numbered 8, after V lost 4 bases and J lost 5 bases. CDR3 DNA sequence: TGTGCCAGCAGCCCCGGATGGACTAGCGTTGAGACCCAGTACTTC. Amino acids: CASSPGWTSVETQYF.

This clone was observed many times. The genes are TRBV6-1 and TRBJ1-5, with D maybe TRBD1 (6 bases). Germline values: CDR1 MNHNS, CDR2 SASEGT. The CDR3 sequence is 15 residues long. V gave up 4 bases and J gave up 0 bases, with 10 bases separating them. The CDR3 region is CASSGQVSSNQPQHF. In DNA, the CDR3 is TGTGCCAGCAGTGGACAGGTCAGTAGCAATCAGCCCCAGCATTTT.

The chain is built from TRBV28 and TRBJ2-7; the D is unclear. Trimming removed 3 bases from V and 4 bases from J, with 7 bases in between. CDR3 size: 12 residues. CDR1 and CDR2 (germline): MDHEN, SYDVKM. CDR3 loop: CASSFMTYEQYF. The CDR3, as DNA: TGTGCCAGCAGTTTTATGACTTACGAGCAGTACTTC. The entire variable domain, with the rest obtained from reference TRBV28 and TRBJ2-7, is as follows: DVKVTQSSRYLVKRTGEKVFLECVQDMDHENMFWYRQDPGLGLRLIYFSYDVKMKEKGDIPEGYSVSREKKERFSLILESASTNQTSMYLCASSFMTYEQYFGPGTRLTVT.

The chain has TRBV5-1 and TRBJ2-7, with D possibly TRBD1 on 7 matching bases. This CDR3 is built from 15 residues. Trimming removed 4 bases at V and 2 bases at J, with 16 bases between. CDR1 SGHRS and CDR2 YFSETQ come from the germline V gene. The CDR3 spells CASSQTGAGTYEQYF. The DNA for the CDR3 is TGCGCCAGCAGCCAAACAGGGGCGGGGACCTACGAGCAGTACTTC. Full variable domain (rest looked up from reference TRBV5-1 and TRBJ2-7): KAGVTQTPRYLIKTRGQQVTLSCSPISGHRSVSWYQQTPGQGLQFLFEYFSETQRNKGNFPGRFSGRQFSNSRSEMNVSTLELGDSALYLCASSQTGAGTYEQYFGPGTRLTVT.

This clone was observed a single time. The rearrangement uses TRBV4-3 and TRBJ2-5; 15 nucleotides align to TRBD2. The germline V gene encodes CDR1 LGHNA and CDR2 YSLEER. The CDR3 runs 17 residues. Trimming cost V 5 bases and J 0 bases; bases outside gene matches: 4. CDR3 sequence (DNA): TGCGCCAGCAGCTTCGGACTAGCGGGAGGGTACCAAGAGACCCAGTACTTC. It translates to CASSFGLAGGYQETQYF.

This clone was observed a single time. The chain has TRBV9 and TRBJ1-1; D may be TRBD1 (6 bases). V shed 4 bases and J shed 6 bases, with 22 bases lying between them. The CDR3 extends over 16 amino acids. The germline V gene has CDR1 SGDLS and CDR2 YYNGEE. The CDR3 loop reads CASSPRGHTTDPEAFF. The CDR3 DNA reads as TGTGCCAGCAGCCCTCGGGGACATACCACCGACCCTGAAGCTTTCTTT. The full variable domain, completed using reference TRBV9 and TRBJ1-1, is DSGVTQTPKHLITATGQRVTLRCSPRSGDLSVYWYQQSLDQGLQFLIQYYNGEERAKGNILERFSAQQFPDLHSELNLSSLELGDSALYFCASSPRGHTTDPEAFFGQGTRLTVV.

The V and J genes are TRBV30 and TRBJ1-1; D ambiguous. This CDR3 has 11 residues. The ends were cut back, 1 base at V and 6 bases at J, with 6 bases in the middle. The V gene's germline CDR1 is GTSNPN and CDR2 SVGIG (reference sequence). This CDR3 is CAWSEGSEAFF. The CDR3 DNA is TGTGCCTGGAGTGAAGGCTCTGAAGCTTTCTTT.

The rearrangement links TRBV7-2 to TRBJ2-2; D perhaps matches TRBD2 (6 bases). The V end was cut by 5 bases, the J end by 2 bases, with 9 bases between. Germline assignment: CDR1 SGHTA and CDR2 FQGNSA. The CDR3 extends over 14 amino acids. Written as DNA, the CDR3 is TGTGCCAGCAGCGTGGACTACAACACCGGGGAGCTGTTTTTT. Its protein is CASSVDYNTGELFF.

This sequence joins TRBV15 and TRBJ1-2; TRBD1 aligns across 8 bases. Losses at the gene ends were 0 bases for V and 4 bases for J; bases not matched to a gene: 4. This CDR3 contains 15 residues. Germline V gene lookup returns CDR1 LNHNV and CDR2 YYDKDF (reference sequence). The CDR3 loop is CATSRDLGQAYGYTF. For the CDR3, the DNA is TGTGCCACCAGCAGAGATCTGGGACAGGCCTATGGCTACACCTTC.

The chain has TRBV4-2 and TRBJ2-7; D may be TRBD1 (5 bases). This CDR3 is 18 amino acids long. CDR1 is LGHNA, CDR2 YNFKEQ, per germline. V was pared by 3 bases and J by 4 bases, with 25 bases between. The CDR3: CASSQDGSTGWGSYEQYF. CDR3 nucleotide sequence: TGTGCCAGCAGCCAGGATGGGTCTACAGGTTGGGGATCGTACGAGCAGTACTTC.

This chain links TRBV28 with TRBJ1-5, with D maybe TRBD1 (5 bases). The CDR3 has 13 residues. The V and J ends lost 11 bases and 3 bases respectively, with 14 bases between them. Germline assignment: CDR1 MDHEN and CDR2 SYDVKM. The CDR3 here is CAEQGQLNQPQHF. The CDR3 DNA reads TGTGCCGAGCAGGGCCAGCTCAATCAGCCCCAGCATTTT.

This clone was detected ten times or more. Other DNA sequences in the same sample also yield this CDR3. The chain is built from TRBV14 and TRBJ1-2; 7 bases are shared with TRBD1. V lost 1 base to trimming and J lost 4 bases; unmatched junction nucleotides: 0. CDR3 length: 13 amino acids. Germline CDR1 and CDR2: SGHDN and FVKESK. This CDR3 is CASSQGQGYGYTF. The CDR3 coding sequence is TGTGCCAGCAGCCAAGGACAGGGCTATGGCTACACCTTC.

This sequence joins TRBV30 and TRBJ2-5; no firm D call. The germline CDR1 and CDR2 sequences are GTSNPN and SVGIG (reference sequence). V shed 0 bases and J shed 2 bases, with 7 bases lying between them. The CDR3 consists of 13 residues. CDR3 DNA: TGTGCCTGGAGTGTCACTACACAAGAGACCCAGTACTTC. Translation gives CAWSVTTQETQYF.

The chain uses TRBV21-1 and TRBJ1-1. TRBV21-1 is a recognized pseudogene. The CDR3 is 14 residues long. The chain's CDR3 is CAGPGDSVNTEAFF. The DNA of the CDR3 is TGTGCCGGACCTGGGGATTCGGTGAACACTGAAGCTTTCTTT.

The chain has TRBV9 and TRBJ2-1; no definite D call. In germline, CDR1 is SGDLS, CDR2 YYNGEE. V was pared by 2 bases and J by 10 bases, with 10 bases between. The CDR3 is 12 amino acids. CDR3 sequence (DNA): TGTGCCAGCAGCGTTGATTTAAGGGAGCAGTTCTTC. Its translation: CASSVDLREQFF.

The J gene is TRBJ2-7, the V gene TRBV9, with unresolved D. V was pared by 4 bases and J by 2 bases, with 7 bases between. This CDR3 contains 12 residues. Germline V gene lookup returns CDR1 SGDLS and CDR2 YYNGEE. Here the CDR3 reads CASSQSPYEQYF. CDR3 nucleotides: TGTGCCAGCAGCCAATCACCCTACGAGCAGTACTTC.

The chain has TRBV9 and TRBJ2-2; 7 positions match TRBD1. In germline, CDR1 is SGDLS, CDR2 YYNGEE. The CDR3 runs 16 residues. Losses at the gene ends were 3 bases for V and 4 bases for J; bases not matched to a gene: 9. CDR3 region: CASSGRQGFVTGELFF. CDR3 coding DNA: TGTGCCAGCAGCGGCAGACAGGGCTTCGTCACCGGGGAGCTGTTTTTT.

This chain links TRBV6-1 with TRBJ1-4; D is undetermined. CDR3 length: 15 residues. The ends were cut back, 5 bases at V and 0 bases at J, with 10 bases in the middle. Germline V lookup: CDR1 MNHNS, CDR2 SASEGT. This CDR3 is CASSRPVATNEKLFF. The CDR3 DNA sequence: TGTGCCAGCAGTAGGCCGGTTGCAACTAATGAAAAACTGTTTTTT.

The CDR3 DNA sequence: TGCGCCAGCAACCAACGAGCGGGAGGAAGTGGGGAGACCCAGTACTTC. This translates into CASNQRAGGSGETQYF. The chain joins TRBV5-1 to TRBJ2-5, with 9 bases fitting TRBD2. The CDR3 loop spans 16 amino acids. Losses at the gene ends were 6 bases for V and 5 bases for J; bases not matched to a gene: 14. CDR1 and CDR2 from the germline V gene are SGHRS and YFSETQ.

The chain employs TRBV2 and TRBJ2-7, with TRBD1 matching over 7 bases. Germline CDR1 SNHLY, CDR2 FYNNEI. The CDR3 is made up of 14 amino acids. V lost 7 bases to trimming and J lost 7 bases; unmatched junction nucleotides: 13. The CDR3 protein is CASNPTGPISEQYF. In DNA, the CDR3 is TGTGCCAGCAACCCGACAGGGCCGATTAGTGAGCAGTACTTC.

The chain couples TRBV11-1 to TRBJ1-1; TRBD1 aligns across 10 bases. CDR1 and CDR2 (germline): SGHAT, FQDESV (reference sequence). J gave up 5 bases and V 5 bases, and 8 bases lay outside the gene matches. This CDR3 contains 15 residues. CDR3 loop: CASSPSPDRGTEAFF. The CDR3 DNA reads as TGTGCCAGCAGCCCCTCCCCGGACAGGGGGACTGAAGCTTTCTTT.

This chain uses TRBV28 with TRBJ2-3; unclear D gene. The germline V and J ends were trimmed by 4 bases and 0 bases, with 23 bases remaining between them. This CDR3 has 19 amino acids. Germline V gene data show CDR1 as MDHEN and CDR2 as SYDVKM. CDR3 sequence: CASSSPILWAGASTDTQYF. DNA of the CDR3: TGTGCCAGCAGTTCCCCGATCCTGTGGGCAGGAGCTAGCACAGATACGCAGTATTTT. The variable domain in full, completed from reference TRBV28 and TRBJ2-3, reads DVKVTQSSRYLVKRTGEKVFLECVQDMDHENMFWYRQDPGLGLRLIYFSYDVKMKEKGDIPEGYSVSREKKERFSLILESASTNQTSMYLCASSSPILWAGASTDTQYFGPGTRLTVL.

The CDR3 here is CASSLGSSGRSYNEQFF. The DNA of the CDR3 is TGTGCCAGCAGCTTAGGATCTAGCGGCCGCTCCTACAATGAGCAGTTCTTC. The chain carries TRBV7-2 and TRBJ2-1, with 7 bases lining up with TRBD2. This CDR3 comprises 17 residues. Unmatched junction bases numbered 6, after V lost 1 base and J lost 0 bases. CDR1 SGHTA and CDR2 FQGNSA come from the germline V gene.

Comments on this clone: The junction shows a germline mismatch at one end, possibly a read error. This rearrangement joins TRBV30 to TRBJ2-3, with 7 bases aligning to TRBD1. Germline CDR1 GTSNPN, CDR2 SVGIG (reference sequence). This CDR3 region has 16 residues. For the CDR3, the DNA is TGTGCCTGGAGTGCCGCCGGGACAGTTGGCACAAATACGCAGTATTTT. Its protein is CAWSAAGTVGTNTQYF. The whole variable domain, remainder taken from reference TRBV30 and TRBJ2-3, is SQTIHQWPATLVQPVGSPLSLECTVEGTSNPNLYWYRQAAGRGLQLLFYSVGIGQISSEVPQNLSASRPQDRQFILSSKKLLLSDSGFYLCAWSAAGTVGTNTQYFGPGTRLTVL.